This TCR beta chain was observed in a study of OX40 agonist ivuxolimab in advanced cancers. Regarding the complete study: Ivuxolimab, which targeted the costimulatory receptor OX40 (CD134), was an agonistic, fully human IgG2 monoclonal antibody. Intravenous ivuxolimab was administered to patients every 2 weeks at six dose levels: 0.01, 0.1, 0.3, 1.5, 3 and 10 mg/kg. Among the 52 dose-escalation patients, approximately 20 had hepatocellular carcinoma, roughly 15 melanoma, 9 renal cell carcinoma and 9 head and neck cancer. In the dose-escalation cohort, more than 75% of patients were male, and the mean age was around 60 years, with a range of about 20 to 90. Prior anti-PD-1, anti-PD-L1 or anti-CTLA-4 therapy was permitted, and checkpoint inhibitors had been received by about 44% of dose-escalation patients. Partial responses were achieved by three dose-escalation patients, of whom one had hepatocellular carcinoma and two had cutaneous melanoma. Peripheral TCRbeta sequencing aimed to test whether ivuxolimab altered TCR sequence diversity and caused clonal T-cell expansion. The monotherapy dose-escalation portion (N ≈ 50 patients) of the phase I ivuxolimab trial is reported in the paper. Here is what the overall study found, with its caveats: Low levels of normalized T-cell clonal expansion were also seen in some nonresponding patients. After ivuxolimab, more expanded clones were found on average in CD8+ T cells than in CD4+ T cells. The antigen specificity of the peripheral T cells that underwent clonal expansion was not determined. At doses of 0.1 to 3.0 mg/kg, clonal expansion of both CD4+ and CD8+ T cells in blood was seen between baseline and week 6. In the 0.1-3.0 mg/kg groups, partial responders had among the lowest normalized peripheral clonal expansion, particularly in CD8+ T cells.

Genomic DNA was extracted from sorted cells for sequencing of the TCRbeta CDR3 region. The immunoSEQ Assay was used to sequence the TCRbeta CDR3 regions. In its TCRdb copy, this immuneACCESS table keeps in-frame sequences only and misses some clones. Where compared with another copy, unresolved V genes explain less than half of these, and the others have no known cause. This sample gives roughly 12,000 clones in total; 80% to 95% of them show up just once. The ten largest clones capture 73% of the sample. As for this clone: Its antigen is not yet known. Qualities for individual bases were not recorded, and no much larger clone is one base off.

The CDR3 runs 18 residues from the cysteine to the phenylalanine. Only the CDR3 part of the read is kept: 54 bases, read in frame from the first base. V trim: 3 bases; J trim: 0 bases; unmatched bases: 9. The germline V gene supplies CDR1 SGDLS and CDR2 YYNGEE. Patients with autoimmune disease history or receiving systemic immunosuppression were excluded from the trial. Peripheral blood for TCR sequencing was drawn from every dose cohort at baseline, at cycle 4 day 1 and at cycle 7 day 1. Samples were obtained from an open-label, multicenter, first-in-human phase I dose-escalation trial of ivuxolimab. Adults with locally advanced or metastatic melanoma, renal cell carcinoma, hepatocellular carcinoma or head and neck squamous cell carcinoma were enrolled in the trial. Before TCR sequencing, CD4+ and CD8+ T cells were separately sorted from peripheral blood.

The chain couples TRBV9 to TRBJ2-6; 7 nucleotides in the junction match TRBD1. This sequence was found in an adult with an advanced solid tumor such as melanoma, head and neck, liver or kidney cancer. The specimen comprised CD4+ or CD8+ T cells sorted from blood, sampled in a trial of the OX40 agonist ivuxolimab. The sequenced DNA is TGTGCCAGCAGCGCTTCCAGGGGGTTCCTCTCTGGGGCCAACGTCCTGACTTTC. Translated, this is CASSASRGFLSGANVLTF.